The subject of this entry is one TCR beta chain. This sample is drawn from a study of blood T cell repertoires in COVID-19. Study as a whole: T cells, B-cell-depleted T cells, or PBMCs supplied cDNA or gDNA.

Per the original methods: Reference gene primer amplification yielded estimated nucleated cell counts. Sequencing used immunoSEQ multiplex PCR; TCRdb keeps in-frame clones, though not all of them. V and J calls and clone size are given by that table; D and trimming were obtained from the DNA. The top ten hold 0.75% to 0.95% of the sample, which has 130,000 to 150,000 clones, over 80% seen once. This TCR was sampled from a woman aged 45-60 years with acute or convalescent COVID-19. Sequenced: peripheral blood.

CDR3 bases: TGTGCCAGCAGCTTAGAACAAGATACGCAGTATTTT. Encoded protein: CASSLEQDTQYF. The genes are TRBV11-2 and TRBJ2-3; D is uncertain. The CDR3 has 12 residues. V shed 0 bases and J shed 5 bases, with 3 bases lying between them. The germline V gene encodes CDR1 SGHAT and CDR2 FQNNGV.